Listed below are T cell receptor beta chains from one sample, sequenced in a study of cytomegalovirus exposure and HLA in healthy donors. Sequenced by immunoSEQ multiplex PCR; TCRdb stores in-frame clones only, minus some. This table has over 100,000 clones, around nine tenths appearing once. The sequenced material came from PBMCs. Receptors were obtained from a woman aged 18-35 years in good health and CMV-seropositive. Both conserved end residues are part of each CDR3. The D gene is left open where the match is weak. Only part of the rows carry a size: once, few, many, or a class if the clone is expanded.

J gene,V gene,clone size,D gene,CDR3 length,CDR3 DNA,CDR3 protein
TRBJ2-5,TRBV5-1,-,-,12,TGCGCCAGCAGCAACTCCCAAGAGACCCAGTACTTC,CASSNSQETQYF
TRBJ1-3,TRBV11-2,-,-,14,TGTGCCAGCAGCTCATCCGGGGGGGGAAACACCATATATTTT,CASSSSGGGNTIYF
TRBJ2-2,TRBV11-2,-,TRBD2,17,TGTGCCAGCAGCTTTTCGATAGCGGGAGGTCTCACCGGGGAGCTGTTTTTT,CASSFSIAGGLTGELFF
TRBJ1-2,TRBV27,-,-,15,TGTGCCAGCAGTTTATCTCCGAGGGTCCAGGAAGGCTACACCTTC,CASSLSPRVQEGYTF
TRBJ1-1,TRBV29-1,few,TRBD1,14,TGCAGCGTAACTACCGGGACAGGGGCATCGAGTGCTTTCTTT,CSVTTGTGASSAFF
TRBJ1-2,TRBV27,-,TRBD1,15,TGTGCCAGCAGTTTGACAGGGGGCCCTAACTATGGCTACACCTTC,CASSLTGGPNYGYTF
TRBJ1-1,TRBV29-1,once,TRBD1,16,TGCAGCATGACGGGGACAGGGGCCCTTATGAACACTGAAGCTTTCTTT,CSMTGTGALMNTEAFF
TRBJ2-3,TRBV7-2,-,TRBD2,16,TGTGCCAGCAGCTTATTAGCGGGAGGGCCAACAGATACGCAGTATTTT,CASSLLAGGPTDTQYF
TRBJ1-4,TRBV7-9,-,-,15,TGTGCCAGCAGCTTAAGAGGTCAGATTAATGAAAAACTGTTTTTT,CASSLRGQINEKLFF
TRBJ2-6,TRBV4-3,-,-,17,TGCGCCAGCAGCCAAGATTCCTACAGCTCTGGGGCCAACGTCCTGACTTTC,CASSQDSYSSGANVLTF
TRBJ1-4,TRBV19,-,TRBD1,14,TGTGCCAGTAGTATCCGGGACAGCCGTGAAAAACTGTTTTTT,CASSIRDSREKLFF
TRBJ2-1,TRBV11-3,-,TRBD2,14,TGTGCCAGCAGCTTTAGCGGGGGGGACAATGAGCAGTTCTTC,CASSFSGGDNEQFF
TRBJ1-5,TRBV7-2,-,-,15,TGTGCCAGCAGCTTAGCTACAGGTAGCAATCAGCCCCAGCATTTT,CASSLATGSNQPQHF
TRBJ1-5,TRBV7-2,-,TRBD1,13,TGTGCCAGCAGCGGGACAGGCAATCAGCCCCAGCATTTT,CASSGTGNQPQHF
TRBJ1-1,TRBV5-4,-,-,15,TGTGCCAGCAGCTTGGAACTGAAAATGAACACTGAAGCTTTCTTT,CASSLELKMNTEAFF
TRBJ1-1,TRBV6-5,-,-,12,TGTGCCAGCCTAGGGGGGGATACTGAAGCTTTCTTT,CASLGGDTEAFF
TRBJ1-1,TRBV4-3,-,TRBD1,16,TGCGCCAGCAGCCAAGAATGGGACAGGAGGAGCACTGAAGCTTTCTTT,CASSQEWDRRSTEAFF
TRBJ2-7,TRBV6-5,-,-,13,TGTGCCAGCAGGGGTTTGGGCGCGAACGAGCAGTACTTC,CASRGLGANEQYF
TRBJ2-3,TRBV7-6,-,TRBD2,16,TGTGCCAGCAGCACCCGACTAGCGGGAGAGGCAGATACGCAGTATTTT,CASSTRLAGEADTQYF
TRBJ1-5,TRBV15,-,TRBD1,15,TGTGCCACCAGCACCGACAGGGGACGAAATCAGCCCCAGCATTTT,CATSTDRGRNQPQHF
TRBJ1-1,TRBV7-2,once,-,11,TGTGCCAGCAGCGGCACCACTGAAGCTTTCTTT,CASSGTTEAFF
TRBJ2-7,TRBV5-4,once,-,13,TGTGCCAGCAGCACCGGTCCGCTCTACGAGCAGTACTTC,CASSTGPLYEQYF
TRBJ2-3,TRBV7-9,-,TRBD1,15,TGTGCCAGCAGCCCGGACAGGGTTAGGACAGATACGCAGTATTTT,CASSPDRVRTDTQYF
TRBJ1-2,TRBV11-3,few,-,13,TGTGCCAGCAGCTTAGGCGGGGAGTATGGCTACACCTTC,CASSLGGEYGYTF
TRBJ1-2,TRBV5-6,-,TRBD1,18,TGTGCCAGCAGCCCTAAGGGGACAGTATTTAAGTGGGACTATGGCTACACCTTC,CASSPKGTVFKWDYGYTF
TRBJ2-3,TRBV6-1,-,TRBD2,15,TGTGCCAGCAGTGAAGAAGCGGGGGGGCCAGATACGCAGTATTTT,CASSEEAGGPDTQYF
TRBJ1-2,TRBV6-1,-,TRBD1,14,TGTGCCACCACCCGGGACAGGGCTTTCTATGGCTACACCTTC,CATTRDRAFYGYTF
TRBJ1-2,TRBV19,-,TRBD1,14,TGTGCCAGTAGCGAACAGGGGGCTCACTATGGCTACACCTTC,CASSEQGAHYGYTF
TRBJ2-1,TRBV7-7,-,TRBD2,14,TGTGCTAGCTCCCCGGGACTAGCAGTCGGTGAGCAGTTCTTC,CASSPGLAVGEQFF
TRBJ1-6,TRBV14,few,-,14,TGTGCCAGCAGCCAGAGGCTGGAAAATTCACCCCTCCACTTT,CASSQRLENSPLHF
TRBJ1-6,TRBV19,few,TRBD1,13,TGTGCCAGTGCGGACAGGGAGGCTTCACCCCTCCACTTT,CASADREASPLHF
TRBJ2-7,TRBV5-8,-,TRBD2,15,TGTGCCAGCAGACCACTAGCGGGAGGGGTATACGAGCAGTACTTC,CASRPLAGGVYEQYF
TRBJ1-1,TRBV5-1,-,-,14,TGCGCCAGCAGCTTTGTTCTTGGTAGCAATGAAGCTTTCTTT,CASSFVLGSNEAFF
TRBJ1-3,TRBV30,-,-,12,TGTGCCGCCCCGCTGAGGGGAAACACCATATATTTT,CAAPLRGNTIYF
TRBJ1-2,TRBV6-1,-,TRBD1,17,TGTGCCAGCAGTGGGCCGGGACAGGGGGAGATTAACTATGGCTACACCTTC,CASSGPGQGEINYGYTF
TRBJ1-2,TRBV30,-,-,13,TGTGCCTGGAGGACACGGGGAGTCCGTGGCTACACCTTC,CAWRTRGVRGYTF